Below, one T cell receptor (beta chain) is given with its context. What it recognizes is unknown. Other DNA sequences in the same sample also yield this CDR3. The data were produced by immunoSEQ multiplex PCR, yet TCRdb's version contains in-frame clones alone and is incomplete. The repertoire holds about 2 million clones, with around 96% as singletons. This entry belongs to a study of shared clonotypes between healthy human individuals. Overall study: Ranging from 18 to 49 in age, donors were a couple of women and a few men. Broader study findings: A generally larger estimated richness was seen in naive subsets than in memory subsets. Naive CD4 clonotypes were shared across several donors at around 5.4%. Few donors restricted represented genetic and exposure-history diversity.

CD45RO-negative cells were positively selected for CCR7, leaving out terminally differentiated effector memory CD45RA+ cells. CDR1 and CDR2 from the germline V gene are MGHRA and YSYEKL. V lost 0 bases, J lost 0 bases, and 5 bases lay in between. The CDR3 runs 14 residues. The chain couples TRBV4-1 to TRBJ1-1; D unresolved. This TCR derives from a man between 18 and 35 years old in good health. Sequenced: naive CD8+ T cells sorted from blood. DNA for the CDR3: TGCGCCAGCAGCCAAGAGAGCCTGAACACTGAAGCTTTCTTT. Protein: CASSQESLNTEAFF.